These T cell receptor beta chains were read from a single sample in a study of shared clonotypes between healthy human individuals. TCRdb keeps only in-frame clones here, not all; method: immunoSEQ multiplex PCR. Here the sample spans about 2.4 million clones, 90% to 95% being singletons. The sequencing input was naive CD4+ T cells sorted from blood. The origin of the receptors is a man between 18 and 29 years old in good health. The CDR3 runs from the conserved cysteine through the conserved F or W. Each record gives: D gene, J gene, V gene, CDR3 DNA, CDR3 protein. The D gene is left open where the match is weak.

NA | TRBJ1-1 | TRBV12-5 | TGTGCTAGTGGTTTGGAACACCACACTGAAGCTTTCTTT | CASGLEHHTEAFF
NA | TRBJ2-2 | TRBV11-2 | TGTGCCAGCAGCTTCTTAGTAGCGGTAACCGGGGAGCTGTTTTTT | CASSFLVAVTGELFF
TRBD2 | TRBJ2-1 | TRBV6-5 | TGTGCCAGCAGTTACAGGACTAGCGGGAGTTACAATGAGCAGTTCTTC | CASSYRTSGSYNEQFF
NA | TRBJ2-2 | TRBV4-1 | TGCGCCAGCAGCCACCCCGTCAGGGCGGACACCGGGGAGCTGTTTTTT | CASSHPVRADTGELFF
TRBD1 | TRBJ2-7 | TRBV29-1 | TGCAGCGTTGAAGGCTACAGGGGGTCCTACGAGCAGTACTTC | CSVEGYRGSYEQYF
TRBD2 | TRBJ2-3 | TRBV7-2 | TGTGCCAGCAGCTCAACGGGGGGACGTGGGAATACGCAGTATTTT | CASSSTGGRGNTQYF
TRBD2 | TRBJ2-7 | TRBV6-5 | TGTGCCAGCAGACCCAGCGGGAGGACCTACGAGCAGTACTTC | CASRPSGRTYEQYF
TRBD1 | TRBJ2-1 | TRBV29-1 | TGCAGCGTACGGACAGGGCCGGGAAATGAGCAGTTCTTC | CSVRTGPGNEQFF
NA | TRBJ2-1 | TRBV7-3 | TGTGCCAGCAGCCCTAAGGGCTCCTACAATGAGCAGTTCTTC | CASSPKGSYNEQFF
NA | TRBJ2-1 | TRBV6-6 | TGTGCCAGCAGTTACTTGTCGGTAACCTACAATGAGCAGTTCTTC | CASSYLSVTYNEQFF
NA | TRBJ1-2 | TRBV5-1 | TGCGCCAGTACTAATGGACAGCCCAACTATGGCTACACCTTC | CASTNGQPNYGYTF
NA | TRBJ2-1 | TRBV5-1 | TGCGCCAGCAGCCCCGCAGGGAGCTCCTACAATGAGCAGTTCTTC | CASSPAGSSYNEQFF
TRBD1 | TRBJ2-1 | TRBV18 | TGTGCCAGCTCAGGACAGGGGTTGTACAATGAGCAGTTCTTC | CASSGQGLYNEQFF
NA | TRBJ1-2 | TRBV14 | TGTGCCAGCAGCCAAACGCAAGCCTCTAACTATGGCTACACCTTC | CASSQTQASNYGYTF
NA | TRBJ2-3 | TRBV2 | TGTGCCAGCAGCAAACTATCTAGCACAGATACGCAGTATTTT | CASSKLSSTDTQYF